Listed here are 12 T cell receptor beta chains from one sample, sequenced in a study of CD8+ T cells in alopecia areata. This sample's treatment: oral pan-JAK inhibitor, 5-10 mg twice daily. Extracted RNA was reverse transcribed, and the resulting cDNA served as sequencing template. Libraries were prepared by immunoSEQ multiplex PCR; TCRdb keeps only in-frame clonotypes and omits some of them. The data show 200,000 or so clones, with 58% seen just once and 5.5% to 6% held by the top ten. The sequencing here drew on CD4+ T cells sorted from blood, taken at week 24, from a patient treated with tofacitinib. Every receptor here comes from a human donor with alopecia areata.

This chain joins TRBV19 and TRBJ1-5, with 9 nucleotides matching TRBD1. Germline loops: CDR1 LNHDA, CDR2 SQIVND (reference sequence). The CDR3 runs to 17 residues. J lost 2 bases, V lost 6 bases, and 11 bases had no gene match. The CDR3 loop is CASRAIDRGSGNQPQHF. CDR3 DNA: TGTGCCAGTAGGGCCATCGACAGGGGGTCAGGCAATCAGCCCCAGCATTTT.

CDR3 region: CASSLRQGAISDTQYF. The CDR3 coding sequence is TGTGCCAGCAGCCTAAGACAGGGGGCTATATCAGATACGCAGTATTTT. This chain links TRBV9 with TRBJ2-3; 10 positions match TRBD1. V gave up 4 bases and J gave up 4 bases; unmatched junction bases: 9. Germline CDR1 reads SGDLS; CDR2 reads YYNGEE. This CDR3 has 16 amino acids.

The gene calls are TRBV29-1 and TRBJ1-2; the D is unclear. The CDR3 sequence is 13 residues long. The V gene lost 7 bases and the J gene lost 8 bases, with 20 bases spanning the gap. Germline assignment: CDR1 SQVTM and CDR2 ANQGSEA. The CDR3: CSAEMTRLGGYTF. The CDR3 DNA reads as TGCAGCGCTGAGATGACCCGTCTTGGAGGCTACACCTTC.

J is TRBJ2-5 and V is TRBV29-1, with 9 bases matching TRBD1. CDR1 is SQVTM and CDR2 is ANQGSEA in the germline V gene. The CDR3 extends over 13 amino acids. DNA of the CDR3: TGCACCGTCACGGGACAGGGACAAGAGACCCAGTACTTC. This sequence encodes CTVTGQGQETQYF.

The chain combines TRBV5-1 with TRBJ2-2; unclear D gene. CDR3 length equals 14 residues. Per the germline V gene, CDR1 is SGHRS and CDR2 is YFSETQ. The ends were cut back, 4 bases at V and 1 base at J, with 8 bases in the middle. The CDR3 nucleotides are TGCGCCAGCAGCGAAGACGGGAACACCGGGGAGCTGTTTTTT. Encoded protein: CASSEDGNTGELFF.

CDR3 nucleotides: TGTGCCAGCATGACTAGCGGGGGTTTCTCCTACAATGAGCAGTTCTTC. Amino acid sequence: CASMTSGGFSYNEQFF. The chain recombines TRBV7-2 with TRBJ2-1; 12 nucleotides line up with TRBD2. CDR3 length: 16 residues. V shed 7 bases, J shed 0 bases, and the junction held 4 bases outside the gene matches. Germline V gene lookup returns CDR1 SGHTA and CDR2 FQGNSA.

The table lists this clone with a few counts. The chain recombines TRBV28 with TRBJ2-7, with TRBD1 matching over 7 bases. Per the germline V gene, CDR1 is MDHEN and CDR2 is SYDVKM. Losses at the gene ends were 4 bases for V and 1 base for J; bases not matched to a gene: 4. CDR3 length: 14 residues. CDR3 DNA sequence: TGTGCCAGCAGTTATGACAGGGTATCCTACGAGCAGTACTTC. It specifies CASSYDRVSYEQYF.

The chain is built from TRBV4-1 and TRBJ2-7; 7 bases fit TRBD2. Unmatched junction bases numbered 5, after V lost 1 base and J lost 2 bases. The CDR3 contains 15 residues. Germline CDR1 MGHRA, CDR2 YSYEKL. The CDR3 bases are TGCGCCAGCAGCCAAGGGCTAGCGGCTGCCTACGAGCAGTACTTC. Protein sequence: CASSQGLAAAYEQYF.

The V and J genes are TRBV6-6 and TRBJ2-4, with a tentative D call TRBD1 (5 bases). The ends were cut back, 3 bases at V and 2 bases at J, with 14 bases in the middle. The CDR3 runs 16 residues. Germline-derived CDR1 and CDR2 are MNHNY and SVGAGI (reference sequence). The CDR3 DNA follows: TGTGCCAGCAGTTATAACACCCAGGGATCCAAAAACATTCAGTACTTC. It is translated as CASSYNTQGSKNIQYF.

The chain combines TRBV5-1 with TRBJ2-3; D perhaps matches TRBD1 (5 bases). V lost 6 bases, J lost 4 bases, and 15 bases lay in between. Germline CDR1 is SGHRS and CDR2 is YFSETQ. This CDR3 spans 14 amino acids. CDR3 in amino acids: CASKWQGDADTQYF. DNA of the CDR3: TGCGCCAGCAAGTGGCAGGGTGATGCAGATACGCAGTATTTT. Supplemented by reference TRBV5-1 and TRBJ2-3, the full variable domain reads KAGVTQTPRYLIKTRGQQVTLSCSPISGHRSVSWYQQTPGQGLQFLFEYFSETQRNKGNFPGRFSGRQFSNSRSEMNVSTLELGDSALYLCASKWQGDADTQYFGPGTRLTVL.

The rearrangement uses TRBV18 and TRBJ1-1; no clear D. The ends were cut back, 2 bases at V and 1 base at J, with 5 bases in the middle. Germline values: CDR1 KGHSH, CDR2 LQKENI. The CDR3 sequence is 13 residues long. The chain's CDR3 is CASSPDGNTEAFF. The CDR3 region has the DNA TGTGCCAGCTCACCAGACGGGAACACTGAAGCTTTCTTT.

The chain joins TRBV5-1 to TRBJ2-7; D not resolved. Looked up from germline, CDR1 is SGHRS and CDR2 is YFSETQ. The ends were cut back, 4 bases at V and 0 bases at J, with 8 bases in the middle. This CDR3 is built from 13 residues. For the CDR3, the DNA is TGCGCCAGCAGCGTTACGGGCTCCTACGAGCAGTACTTC. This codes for CASSVTGSYEQYF.